Below are 5 T cell receptor beta chains sequenced from a single sample in a study of T cell responses to AZD1222 COVID-19 vaccine. Clones were sequenced by immunoSEQ multiplex PCR, and TCRdb holds only the in-frame ones, with some missing. The table shows approximately 170,000 clones, with 75% to 90% occurring only once. The sample in question was peripheral blood, obtained on day 0 of AZD1222 vaccination. These receptors all stem from an adult in good health.

The CDR3 is CASSLGGSNSPLHF. DNA of the CDR3: TGTGCCAGCAGTTTGGGCGGGAGTAATTCACCCCTCCACTTT. The chain is built from TRBV27 and TRBJ1-6; D unclear. CDR3 length equals 14 residues. V gave up 3 bases and J gave up 6 bases, with 9 bases separating them. Per germline, CDR1 MNHEY and CDR2 SMNVEV (reference sequence).

This chain connects TRBV4-1 to TRBJ2-7; D is possibly TRBD1 (6 bases). The germline V gene has CDR1 MGHRA and CDR2 YSYEKL. Trimming took off 1 base at V and 0 bases at J, with 10 bases between the two ends. The CDR3 runs to 15 residues. DNA of the CDR3: TGCGCCAGCAGCCAAGTTTTAGGGGGCTCCTACGAGCAGTACGTC. Translated: CASSQVLGGSYEQYV.

The CDR3 spells CASSLNPPMNTGELFF. The CDR3 DNA follows: TGTGCCAGCAGCTTAAATCCGCCGATGAACACCGGGGAGCTGTTTTTT. The chain links TRBV7-3 to TRBJ2-2, with D hard to call. V lost 1 base and J 1 base, leaving 10 bases between the germline ends. The CDR3 spans 16 residues. Germline assignment: CDR1 SGHTA and CDR2 FQGTGA. The full variable domain, with the rest looked up from reference TRBV7-3 and TRBJ2-2, is GAGVSQTPSNKVTEKGKYVELRCDPISGHTALYWYRQSLGQGPEFLIYFQGTGAADDSGLPNDRFFAVRPEGSVSTLKIQRTERGDSAVYLCASSLNPPMNTGELFFGEGSRLTVL.

The chain carries TRBV5-6 and TRBJ2-7, with TRBD2 identical over 7 bases. Germline-derived CDR1 and CDR2 are SGHDT and YYEEEE. After removal of 0 bases from V and 2 bases from J, the junction contained 11 bases not matched to a gene. This CDR3 contains 17 residues. The CDR3 DNA follows: TGTGCCAGCAGCTTGGCGAGGGATTGGGGAGGGACCTACGAGCAGTACGTC. Its translation: CASSLARDWGGTYEQYV.

CDR3 DNA: TGTGCCATCAGTGAGTCGGGGACAGGGGGCATTTCACCCCTCCACTTT. This gives the protein CAISESGTGGISPLHF. The chain recombines TRBV10-3 with TRBJ1-6; 12 bases line up with TRBD1. Germline CDR1 and CDR2: ENHRY and SYGVKD. V was pared by 0 bases and J by 9 bases, with 3 bases of the junction left unmatched. The CDR3 is 16 amino acids.